The 9 T cell receptor beta chains below all came from one sample that was sequenced in a study of T cell repertoires in cytomegalovirus infection. TCRdb passed the reads through MiXCR, listing each CDR3 protein once. Among fewer than 550,000 distinct CDR3 sequences listed, approximately 16% were seen once. What was sequenced was CD8+ T cells from PBMCs. Receptors originate from a human donor in good health (CMV status not recorded). Some clones in this sample may be carry-over from other donors' samples.

This clonotype was picked up a small number of times. The chain has TRBV7-6 and TRBJ2-2, with D maybe TRBD1 (5 bases). Per the germline V gene, CDR1 is SGHVS and CDR2 is FNYEAQ. Trimming cost V 1 base and J 6 bases, with 24 bases left between them. The CDR3 has 19 residues. The DNA of the CDR3 is TGTGCCAGCAGCTTAGGCCCCAGGGCCAGGGTGGGGATCTCCGGGGAGCTGTTTTTT. Its translation: CASSLGPRARVGISGELFF.

This clonotype showed up many times. The V and J genes are TRBV7-9 and TRBJ1-1; D unresolved. This CDR3 is 13 amino acids long. CDR1 is SEHNR and CDR2 is FQNEAQ in the germline V gene (reference sequence). Trimming cost V 5 bases and J 10 bases, with 17 bases left between them. CDR3 sequence: CASSPTRSNGAFF. In DNA form, the CDR3 reads TGTGCCAGCAGCCCTACAAGGTCGAATGGAGCTTTCTTT.

The genes are TRBV5-6 and TRBJ2-7, with TRBD2 matching 14 bases. From germline, CDR1 is SGHDT and CDR2 YYEEEE. The CDR3 covers 15 residues. J gave up 5 bases and V 2 bases, and 3 bases lay outside the gene matches. CDR3 nucleotides: TGTGCCAGCAGCTTTGGGACTAGCGGGAGCAACGAGCAGTACTTC. Translation gives CASSFGTSGSNEQYF.

In its sample, this clonotype was seen many times. This rearrangement joins TRBV25-1 to TRBJ2-5; no clear D. V gave up 1 base and J gave up 2 bases, with 11 bases separating them. Germline CDR1 is MGHDK and CDR2 is SYGVNS. The CDR3 is made up of 15 amino acids. CDR3 in amino acids: CASSESWKGQETQYF. In DNA form, the CDR3 reads TGTGCCAGCAGTGAATCATGGAAGGGACAAGAGACCCAGTACTTC.

This clonotype came up a few times. V is TRBV28 and J is TRBJ2-1; D not certain. This CDR3 has 12 amino acids. V shed 6 bases and J shed 7 bases, with 10 bases lying between them. Germline-derived CDR1 and CDR2 are MDHEN and SYDVKM. In DNA, the CDR3 is TGTGCCAGCAGGTATTTGGGGAATGAGCAGTTCTTC. It yields the protein CASRYLGNEQFF.

This clonotype occurred many times. The rearrangement links TRBV7-9 to TRBJ2-7, with D uncertain. Trimming stripped 1 base from V and 3 bases from J, with 7 bases between. The CDR3 extends over 13 amino acids. The germline CDR1 and CDR2 sequences are SEHNR and FQNEAQ (reference sequence). The CDR3 protein is CASSLGGVYEQYF. In DNA, the CDR3 is TGTGCCAGCAGCTTAGGGGGTGTCTACGAGCAGTACTTC.

At least ten counts were recorded for this clonotype. The chain recombines TRBV10-3 with TRBJ2-7; TRBD2 matches at 8 bases. CDR3 length: 14 residues. Unmatched junction bases numbered 4, after V lost 4 bases and J lost 2 bases. The germline CDR1 and CDR2 sequences are ENHRY and SYGVKD. CDR3 in amino acids: CAISVSGGPYEQYF. In DNA form, the CDR3 reads TGTGCCATCAGTGTGTCGGGAGGGCCCTACGAGCAGTACTTC.

This rearrangement joins TRBV13 to TRBJ2-5; D is possibly TRBD1 or TRBD2 (5 bases each). Trimming left V 1 base short and J 4 bases short, with 10 bases between. CDR1 and CDR2 (germline): PRHDT, FYEKMQ (reference sequence). This CDR3 comprises 14 residues. DNA for the CDR3: TGTGCCAGCAGCTTAGTCCAGGGAGCAGAGACCCAGTACTTC. Its protein product is CASSLVQGAETQYF. Full variable domain (remainder filled in from reference TRBV13 and TRBJ2-5): AAGVIQSPRHLIKEKRETATLKCYPIPRHDTVYWYQQGPGQDPQFLISFYEKMQSDKGSIPDRFSAQQFSDYHSELNMSSLELGDSALYFCASSLVQGAETQYFGPGTRLLVL.

This clonotype came up a few times. The chain couples TRBV19 to TRBJ2-3, with TRBD1 matching 8 bases. The V gene's germline CDR1 is LNHDA and CDR2 SQIVND (reference sequence). This CDR3 contains 13 residues. V lost 7 bases and J lost 0; bases outside the gene matches: 0. The CDR3 nucleotides read TGTGCCAGTACAGGGGGCAGCACAGATACGCAGTATTTT. Its protein is CASTGGSTDTQYF.